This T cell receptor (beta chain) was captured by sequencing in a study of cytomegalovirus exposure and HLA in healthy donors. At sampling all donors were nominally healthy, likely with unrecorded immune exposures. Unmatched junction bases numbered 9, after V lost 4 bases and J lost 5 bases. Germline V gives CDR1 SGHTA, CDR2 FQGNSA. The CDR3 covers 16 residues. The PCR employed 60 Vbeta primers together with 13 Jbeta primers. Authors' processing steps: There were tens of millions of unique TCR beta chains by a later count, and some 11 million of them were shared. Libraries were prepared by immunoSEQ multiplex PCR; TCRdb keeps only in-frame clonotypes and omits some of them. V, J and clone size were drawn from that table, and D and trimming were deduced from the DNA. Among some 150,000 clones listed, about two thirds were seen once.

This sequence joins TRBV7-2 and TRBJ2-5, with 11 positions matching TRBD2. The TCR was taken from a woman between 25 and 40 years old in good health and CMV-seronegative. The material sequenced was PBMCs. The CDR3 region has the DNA TGTGCCAGCAGCTCCATAATAGCGGGGGGGTCGGAGACCCAGTACTTC. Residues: CASSSIIAGGSETQYF.